This T cell receptor beta chain was sequenced in a study of OX40 agonist ivuxolimab in advanced cancers. Turning to the study itself: Patient treatment consisted of intravenous ivuxolimab administration every 2 weeks at 0.01 to 10 mg/kg. Whole-study results and caveats: It was also the case that some nonresponders had low normalized T-cell clonal expansion. Expanded peripheral T cells had an undetermined antigen specificity.

The length of the CDR3 is 13 residues. With 5 bases clipped from V and 6 bases from J, the junction kept 4 bases outside the gene matches. From germline, CDR1 is MNHEY and CDR2 SVGAGI. Assay used: immunoSEQ multiplex PCR; TCRdb lists only in-frame clones, some missing. The sample shows about 35,000 clones, roughly 82% of them seen only once. Note on this clone: Its antigen is undetermined.

The sequence was collected from an adult with an advanced solid tumor such as melanoma, head and neck, liver or kidney cancer. The chain employs TRBV6-5 and TRBJ2-1, with TRBD2 identical over 7 bases. The sample was CD4+ or CD8+ T cells sorted from blood, taken in a trial of the OX40 agonist ivuxolimab. CDR3 sequence reads: CASSPGLGNEQFF. The CDR3 nucleotides are TGTGCCAGCAGTCCCGGACTAGGCAATGAGCAGTTCTTC.